This entry lists 28 T cell receptor beta chains sequenced from one sample in a study of identical twins. Each CDR3 protein is one row after TCRdb ran MiXCR on the 5' RACE reads. The data hold more than 400,000 distinct CDR3 sequences, with over 12% observed a single time. These data also formed part of another study, on yellow fever vaccine responses in identical twins.

The specimen sequenced was CD4+ T cells sorted from blood. The source is a woman between 18 and 29 years old in good health.

The sample holds a few counts of this clonotype. CDR3 nucleotides: TGTGCCAGCAGTTTCCATGCCGGGACGGGGAACACCGGGGAGCTGTTTTTT. This encodes CASSFHAGTGNTGELFF. The rearrangement links TRBV12-3 or TRBV12-4 to TRBJ2-2, with D perhaps being TRBD1 or TRBD2 (5 bases each). This CDR3 contains 17 residues. V was pared by 3 bases and J by 1 base, with 15 bases between.

The chain combines TRBV12-3 or TRBV12-4 with TRBJ2-1; D remains unclear. Trimming took 2 bases from V and 4 from J, leaving 21 bases between them. The CDR3 totals 18 residues. CDR3 sequence reads: CASSLSVAFEVGYNEQFF. The CDR3 DNA reads TGTGCCAGCAGTTTAAGTGTGGCGTTCGAGGTGGGGTACAATGAGCAGTTCTTC.

The chain has TRBV25-1 and TRBJ2-3; D unclear. V shed 3 bases and J shed 6 bases, with 7 bases lying between them. CDR3 size: 12 residues. The V gene's germline CDR1 is MGHDK and CDR2 SYGVNS. The CDR3 region is CASSDLVDTQYF. The CDR3 nucleotides read TGTGCCAGCAGTGACCTAGTGGATACGCAGTATTTT.

This clonotype came up a few times. V is TRBV21-1 and J is TRBJ2-1; the table's D call, TRBD2, was not checked against the DNA. TRBV21-1 is a pseudogene segment. The CDR3 is 18 amino acids. The CDR3 here is CASSNRSLQVLIGNEQFF. Here the CDR3 DNA reads TGTGCCAGCAGCAACCGCTCGTTACAGGTCTTGATTGGCAATGAGCAGTTCTTC.

This clonotype was counted only a few times. The V call is TRBV28, the J call TRBJ1-1; maybe TRBD1 (5 bases). Germline assignment: CDR1 MDHEN and CDR2 SYDVKM. The V end lost 1 base, the J end lost 1 base, and 13 bases lay between the germline ends. This CDR3 comprises 16 residues. CDR3 DNA sequence: TGTGCCAGCAGTTTATTGGGGGGAGGGCCGAACACTGAAGCTTTCTTT. Its translation is CASSLLGGGPNTEAFF.

This clonotype was counted ten times or more. The chain recombines TRBV29-1 with TRBJ1-4, with D tentatively TRBD1 (5 bases). The CDR3 has 13 amino acids. V shed 1 base and J shed 8 bases, with 11 bases lying between them. Germline V gene sequence: CDR1 SQVTM, CDR2 ANQGSEA. In nucleotides, the CDR3 is TGCAGCGTTGAAGGGCAGGGTGGAGAAAAACTGTTTTTT. It codes for CSVEGQGGEKLFF.

This clonotype was observed a handful of times. J is TRBJ2-5 and V is TRBV20-1; a possible D gene is TRBD1 (6 bases). The CDR3 contains 14 residues. From germline, CDR1 is DFQATT and CDR2 SNEGSKA (reference sequence). CDR3: CSLDLPGVGETQYF. Here the CDR3 DNA reads TGCAGCCTAGATTTACCAGGGGTAGGGGAGACCCAGTACTTC.

This clonotype was seen a few times. J is TRBJ2-6 and V is TRBV20-1; D gene ambiguous. CDR3 size: 17 residues. V shed 6 bases and J shed 0 bases, with 18 bases lying between them. Germline CDR1 and CDR2: DFQATT and SNEGSKA (reference sequence). Written as DNA, the CDR3 is TGCAGTGCCTCTCGCCCGACACCATCCTCTGGGGCCAACGTCCTGACTTTC. Translation gives CSASRPTPSSGANVLTF.

This clonotype came up once. The gene calls are TRBV6-1 and TRBJ2-3; D gene uncertain. Germline values: CDR1 MNHNS, CDR2 SASEGT. The CDR3 length is 13 residues. Trimming took off 5 bases at V and 2 bases at J, with 8 bases between the two ends. In DNA form, the CDR3 reads TGTGCCAGCAGTCCGACAACCACAGATACGCAGTATTTT. Translating it yields CASSPTTTDTQYF.

The rearrangement uses TRBV7-9 and TRBJ2-7; 10 bases agree with TRBD1. V was pared by 5 bases and J by 1 base, with 8 bases of the junction left unmatched. Germline CDR1 is SEHNR and CDR2 is FQNEAQ (reference sequence). There are 16 residues in the CDR3. Here the CDR3 DNA reads TGTGCCAGCAGCCTCAGGGACAGGGGCTATTCCTACGAGCAGTACTTC. It is translated as CASSLRDRGYSYEQYF.

This clonotype has a handful of counts. The V and J genes are TRBV7-8 and TRBJ2-2; 7 bases match TRBD2. This CDR3 is 16 amino acids long. Germline values: CDR1 SGHVS, CDR2 FQNEAQ. Trimming cost V 6 bases and J 4 bases; bases outside gene matches: 11. The CDR3 is CASRRRAGEATGELFF. CDR3 bases: TGTGCCAGCAGACGGCGGGCGGGAGAGGCCACCGGGGAGCTGTTTTTT.

The table lists this clonotype with many counts. The rearrangement joins TRBV21-1 to TRBJ2-3; the listed D gene, TRBD1, was not tested against the DNA. TRBV21-1 is recorded as a pseudogene. The CDR3 is 16 amino acids. CDR3 loop: CASSKDPGQGPYTQYF. The DNA of the CDR3 is TGTGCCAGCAGCAAAGATCCGGGACAGGGTCCATATACGCAGTATTTT.

This clonotype was observed a single time. The CDR3 carries no conserved terminal phenylalanine or tryptophan, so it likely arises from a read error. The V and J genes are TRBV20-1 and TRBJ2-7, with D maybe TRBD1 (6 bases). V was pared by 2 bases and J by 3 bases, with 14 bases between. Germline V lookup: CDR1 DFQATT, CDR2 SNEGSKA (reference sequence). The CDR3 length is 14 residues. DNA of the CDR3: TGCAGTGCTAGACGGGCGGAAGGGGGCTACGAGCAGTACTAC. Protein sequence: CSARRAEGGYEQYY.

The chain uses TRBV20-1 and TRBJ2-1; 11 bases fit TRBD1. V gave up 5 bases and J gave up 8 bases; unmatched junction bases: 5. The germline gives CDR1 DFQATT, CDR2 SNEGSKA (reference sequence). CDR3 length: 13 amino acids. The CDR3 region has the DNA TGCAGTGCTCGAATGGGACAGGGGGATGAGCAGTTCTTC. Translated, it gives CSARMGQGDEQFF.

This chain connects TRBV2 to TRBJ2-3; weak D call: TRBD1 (5 bases). There are 14 residues in the CDR3. V was pared by 2 bases and J by 5 bases, with 11 bases between. Germline CDR1 is SNHLY and CDR2 is FYNNEI. For the CDR3, the DNA is TGTGCCAGCAGTGAACAGGGCCGTGGAGATACGCAGTATTTT. Its translation is CASSEQGRGDTQYF.

The sample holds a few counts of this clonotype. CDR3 protein: CAISESNRDTQYF. In nucleotides, the CDR3 is TGTGCCATCAGTGAGTCTAACCGTGATACGCAGTATTTT. The V call is TRBV10-3, the J call TRBJ2-3; D gene ambiguous. V dropped 0 bases and J dropped 6 bases, with 7 bases sitting between them. Germline CDR1 ENHRY, CDR2 SYGVKD. This CDR3 region has 13 residues.

This clonotype was picked up a small number of times. The gene calls are TRBV20-1 and TRBJ2-7, with 8 bases lining up with TRBD1. Per germline, CDR1 DFQATT and CDR2 SNEGSKA (reference sequence). V trimming: 1 base; J trimming: 9 bases; junction bases outside the gene matches: 11. This CDR3 is 14 amino acids long. In DNA form, the CDR3 reads TGCAGTGCTAGAGGCCAAGACAGGGGAATGCGGCAGTACTTC. This sequence encodes CSARGQDRGMRQYF.

This clonotype turned up a few times. V usage is TRBV24-1 and J usage is TRBJ2-5; 12 nucleotides align to TRBD1. This CDR3 is built from 17 residues. V lost 4 bases, J lost 6 bases, and 11 bases stayed unmatched. CDR1 and CDR2 from the germline V gene are KGHDR and SFDVKD. CDR3 residues: CATSESTGTGGFQTQYF. DNA for the CDR3: TGTGCCACCAGTGAGAGTACCGGGACAGGGGGCTTTCAGACCCAGTACTTC.

The chain links TRBV12-3 or TRBV12-4 to TRBJ2-1; D is uncertain. V was cut by 5 bases and J by 12 bases, with 8 bases left in between. The length of the CDR3 is 10 residues. The CDR3 DNA sequence: TGTGCCAGCAGTGGCCCCGGGCAGTTCTTC. Translated: CASSGPGQFF.

This chain joins TRBV20-1 and TRBJ2-1; 10 nucleotides agree with TRBD2. Germline V gives CDR1 DFQATT, CDR2 SNEGSKA (reference sequence). V lost 3 bases and J lost 6; bases outside the gene matches: 5. This CDR3 contains 14 residues. The CDR3: CSASLGLASNEQFF. CDR3 bases: TGCAGTGCTAGCCTGGGACTAGCGAGCAATGAGCAGTTCTTC.

The chain employs TRBV5-6 and TRBJ2-3; D is perhaps TRBD2 (6 bases). The CDR3 is 15 amino acids. Germline-derived CDR1 and CDR2 are SGHDT and YYEEEE. Trimming cost V 2 bases and J 0 bases, with 10 bases left between them. The CDR3 nucleotides read TGTGCCAGCAGCTTCACGGGACTCAGCACAGATACGCAGTATTTT. Translation gives CASSFTGLSTDTQYF.

The gene calls are TRBV24-1 and TRBJ1-1; 8 nucleotides align to TRBD1. Germline loops: CDR1 KGHDR, CDR2 SFDVKD. V trimming: 7 bases; J trimming: 4 bases; junction bases outside the gene matches: 7. The length of the CDR3 is 14 residues. CDR3 region: CATSQTGVLTEAFF. The CDR3 coding sequence is TGTGCCACCAGCCAGACAGGGGTTCTCACTGAAGCTTTCTTT.

Here the CDR3 DNA reads TGTGCCAGCAGCCAAGGAGGTTGGTCAAGGGAGCAGTACGTC. The encoded protein is CASSQGGWSREQYV. This chain uses TRBV14 with TRBJ2-7; no reliable D call. Deletions cut 1 base from V and 7 bases from J, with 14 bases between. The CDR3 consists of 14 residues. In germline, CDR1 is SGHDN, CDR2 FVKESK.

A few counts support this clonotype. The J gene is TRBJ2-3, the V gene TRBV5-1; 7 nucleotides align to TRBD2. Germline V gene lookup returns CDR1 SGHRS and CDR2 YFSETQ. This CDR3 has 17 residues. Unmatched junction bases numbered 13, after V lost 0 bases and J lost 6 bases. The CDR3 DNA is TGCGCCAGCAGCTTGGCCCAAGGAGGGTCTAGCGGCGATACGCAGTATTTT. It translates to CASSLAQGGSSGDTQYF.

There are a few counts of this clonotype. V is TRBV6-5 and J is TRBJ2-1, with TRBD2 matching 10 bases. This CDR3 spans 16 amino acids. The V and J ends lost 0 bases and 8 bases, in that order; junction bases with no gene match: 7. CDR1 and CDR2 (germline): MNHEY, SVGAGI. The CDR3, as DNA: TGTGCCAGCAGTTACTCCCCTAGCGGGAGCAGGGATGAGCAGTTCTTC. Translated, it gives CASSYSPSGSRDEQFF.

The V call is TRBV28, the J call TRBJ2-1, with TRBD2 identical over 9 bases. V shed 6 bases and J 6 bases; nucleotides not matched to a gene: 6. Germline assignment: CDR1 MDHEN and CDR2 SYDVKM. The CDR3 has 14 amino acids. DNA for the CDR3: TGTGCCAGCAGCCGGACTAGCGTACCCAATGAGCAGTTCTTC. Amino acid sequence: CASSRTSVPNEQFF.

In this sample, this clonotype turned up a few times. This chain uses TRBV9 with TRBJ1-1; weak D call: TRBD1 (6 bases). The CDR3 covers 14 residues. In germline, CDR1 is SGDLS, CDR2 YYNGEE. V lost 4 bases and J 8 bases, leaving 18 bases between the germline ends. The CDR3 protein is CASSPQGTPGEAFF. The CDR3 DNA reads TGTGCCAGCAGCCCCCAGGGGACCCCGGGGGAAGCTTTCTTT. Combining the CDR3 with reference TRBV9 and TRBJ1-1 gives the whole variable domain DSGVTQTPKHLITATGQRVTLRCSPRSGDLSVYWYQQSLDQGLQFLIQYYNGEERAKGNILERFSAQQFPDLHSELNLSSLELGDSALYFCASSPQGTPGEAFFGQGTRLTVV.

This sequence joins TRBV20-1 and TRBJ1-5; D gene ambiguous. CDR1 is DFQATT, CDR2 SNEGSKA, per germline (reference sequence). The CDR3 has 15 amino acids. Here the CDR3 reads CFARDSVNSNQPQHF. CDR3 DNA sequence: TGCTTTGCTAGAGATTCAGTCAATAGCAATCAGCCCCAGCATTTT.